The 8 T cell receptor beta chains below come from one sample, sequenced in a study of memory CD4+ T cells and cytomegalovirus serostatus (dated by TCRdb to about 2019). To prepare the library, the immunoSEQ multiplex PCR assay was applied. TCRdb provides this immuneACCESS table in a form limited to in-frame rearrangements. Some clones are lacking; in checked studies, under half of them reflect an unresolved V gene, and why the rest are absent is not known. The sample table records 46,000 or so clones; about 73% of these occur just once. More than 0.9% of the sample is taken by the ten largest. A FACSAria II was used to sort memory CD4+ T cells, defined as single viable CD3+CD4+CD8-CD45RO+ cells. Sequenced sample: memory CD4+ T cells from blood. These receptors were collected from an adult in good health and CMV-seronegative.

In this sample, this clone turned up a few times. The chain couples TRBV6-5 to TRBJ1-5, with 7 bases aligning to TRBD1. This CDR3 has 13 amino acids. Unmatched junction bases numbered 2, after V lost 4 bases and J lost 5 bases. From germline, CDR1 is MNHEY and CDR2 SVGAGI. The CDR3 nucleotides read TGTGCCAGCAGTTTCGACAGGGATCAGCCCCAGCATTTT. Translation: CASSFDRDQPQHF.

This chain links TRBV7-3 with TRBJ2-1; D assignment may be TRBD1 or TRBD2 (5 bases each). V lost 4 bases to trimming and J lost 8 bases, with 9 bases between them. The CDR3 covers 12 residues. Germline V CDR1 and CDR2: SGHTA, FQGTGA. The DNA of the CDR3 is TGTGCCAGCAGCTACCGGGACCATGAGCAGTTCTTC. It codes for CASSYRDHEQFF.

The rearrangement uses TRBV30 and TRBJ2-7; possibly TRBD1 or TRBD2 for D (6 bases each). The CDR3 has 12 residues. Germline V CDR1 and CDR2: GTSNPN, SVGIG (reference sequence). The V gene lost 5 bases and the J gene lost 3 bases, with 11 bases spanning the gap. Here the CDR3 DNA reads TGTGCCTGGGGGGGGCCTTACTACGAGCAGTACTTC. Translated: CAWGGPYYEQYF.

The chain joins TRBV4-2 to TRBJ1-1; D may be TRBD1 (6 bases). CDR1 is LGHNA and CDR2 is YNFKEQ in the germline V gene. The ends were cut back, 5 bases at V and 0 bases at J, with 19 bases in the middle. The CDR3 extends over 17 amino acids. The CDR3 loop reads CASSFGGAWRMNTEAFF. CDR3 sequence (DNA): TGTGCCAGCAGCTTTGGGGGGGCTTGGAGGATGAACACTGAAGCTTTCTTT.

CDR3: CASSYAADRGSGELFF. CDR3 coding DNA: TGTGCCAGCAGTTACGCGGCGGACAGGGGCTCCGGGGAGCTGTTTTTT. The V gene is TRBV6-6, the J gene TRBJ2-2, with TRBD1 matching 9 bases. Looked up from germline, CDR1 is MNHNY and CDR2 is SVGAGI (reference sequence). The CDR3 consists of 16 residues. V gave up 2 bases and J gave up 6 bases; unmatched junction bases: 7.

This clone was seen a handful of times. The V and J genes are TRBV5-1 and TRBJ1-3; D ambiguous. Germline assignment: CDR1 SGHRS and CDR2 YFSETQ. Trimming left V 0 bases short and J 0 bases short, with 10 bases between. The CDR3 totals 16 residues. CDR3 coding DNA: TGCGCCAGCAGCTTGGGGCCGCAAATCTCTGGAAACACCATATATTTT. Encoded protein: CASSLGPQISGNTIYF. The whole variable domain, filled in from reference TRBV5-1 and TRBJ1-3, reads KAGVTQTPRYLIKTRGQQVTLSCSPISGHRSVSWYQQTPGQGLQFLFEYFSETQRNKGNFPGRFSGRQFSNSRSEMNVSTLELGDSALYLCASSLGPQISGNTIYFGEGSWLTVV.

The chain employs TRBV7-2 and TRBJ2-3, with 13 bases matching TRBD2. The CDR3 extends over 18 amino acids. Germline trimming cut 5 bases from V and 1 base from J; bases unmatched to any gene: 9. The germline CDR1 and CDR2 sequences are SGHTA and FQGNSA. The CDR3: CASSLPLAGGDGTDTQYF. For the CDR3, the DNA is TGTGCCAGCAGCCTCCCACTAGCGGGGGGGGATGGCACAGATACGCAGTATTTT. Variable domain in full (rest from reference TRBV7-2 and TRBJ2-3): GAGVSQSPSNKVTEKGKDVELRCDPISGHTALYWYRQSLGQGLEFLIYFQGNSAPDKSGLPSDRFSAERTGGSVSTLTIQRTQQEDSAVYLCASSLPLAGGDGTDTQYFGPGTRLTVL.

The chain joins TRBV10-2 to TRBJ2-1; the match to TRBD2 covers 9 bases. The length of the CDR3 is 15 residues. CDR1 is WSHSY and CDR2 is SAAADI in the germline V gene. V was clipped by 7 bases and J by 8 bases; unmatched bases: 12. CDR3 bases: TGCGCCAGCAATACTGCGGGGGGGCGCTTGGATGAGCAGTTCTTC. Translating gives CASNTAGGRLDEQFF.